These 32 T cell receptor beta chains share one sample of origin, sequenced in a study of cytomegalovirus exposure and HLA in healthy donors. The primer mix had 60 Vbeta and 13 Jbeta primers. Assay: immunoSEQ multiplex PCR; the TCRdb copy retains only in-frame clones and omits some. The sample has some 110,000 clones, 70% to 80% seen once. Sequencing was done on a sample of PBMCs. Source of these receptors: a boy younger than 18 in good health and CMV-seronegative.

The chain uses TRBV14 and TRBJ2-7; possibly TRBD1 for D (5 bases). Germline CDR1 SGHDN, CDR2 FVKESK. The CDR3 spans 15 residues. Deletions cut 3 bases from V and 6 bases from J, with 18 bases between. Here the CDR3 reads CASSHLSRPGAEQYF. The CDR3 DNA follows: TGTGCCAGCAGCCACCTCAGTCGGCCTGGGGCCGAGCAGTACTTC.

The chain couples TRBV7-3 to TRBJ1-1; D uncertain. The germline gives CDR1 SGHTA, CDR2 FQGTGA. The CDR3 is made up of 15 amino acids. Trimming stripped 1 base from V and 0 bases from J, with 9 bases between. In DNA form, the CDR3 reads TGTGCCAGCAGCTTAAAAGTAACGGTGAACACTGAAGCTTTCTTT. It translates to CASSLKVTVNTEAFF.

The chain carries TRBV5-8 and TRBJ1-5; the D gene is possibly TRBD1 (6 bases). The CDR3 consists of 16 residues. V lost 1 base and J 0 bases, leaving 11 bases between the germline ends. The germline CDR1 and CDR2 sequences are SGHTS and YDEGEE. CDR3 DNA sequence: TGTGCCAGCAGCTTGTCCGGGGGGCTTAGCAATCAGCCCCAGCATTTT. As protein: CASSLSGGLSNQPQHF. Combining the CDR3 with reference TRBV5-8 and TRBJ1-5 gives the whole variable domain EAGVTQSPTHLIKTRGQQATLRCSPISGHTSVYWYQQALGLGLQFLLWYDEGEERNRGNFPPRFSGRQFPNYSSELNVNALELEDSALYLCASSLSGGLSNQPQHFGDGTRLSIL.

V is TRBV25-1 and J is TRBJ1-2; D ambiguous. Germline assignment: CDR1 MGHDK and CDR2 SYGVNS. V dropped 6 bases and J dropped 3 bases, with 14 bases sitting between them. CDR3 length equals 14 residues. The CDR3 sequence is CASSPQPPDYGYTF. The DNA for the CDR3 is TGTGCCAGCAGCCCCCAACCGCCGGACTATGGCTACACCTTC.

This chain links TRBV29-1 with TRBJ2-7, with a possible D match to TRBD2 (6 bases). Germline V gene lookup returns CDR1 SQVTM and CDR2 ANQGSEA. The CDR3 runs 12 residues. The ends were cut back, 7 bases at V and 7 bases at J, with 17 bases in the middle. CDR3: CSAEGAAGEQYF. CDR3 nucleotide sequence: TGCAGCGCCGAAGGGGCAGCGGGTGAGCAGTACTTC.

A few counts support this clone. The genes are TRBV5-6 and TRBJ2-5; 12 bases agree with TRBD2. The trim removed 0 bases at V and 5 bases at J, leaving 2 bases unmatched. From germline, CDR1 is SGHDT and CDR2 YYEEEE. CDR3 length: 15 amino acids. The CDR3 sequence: CASSLAGTSGETQYF. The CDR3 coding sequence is TGTGCCAGCAGCTTGGCCGGGACTAGCGGGGAGACCCAGTACTTC.

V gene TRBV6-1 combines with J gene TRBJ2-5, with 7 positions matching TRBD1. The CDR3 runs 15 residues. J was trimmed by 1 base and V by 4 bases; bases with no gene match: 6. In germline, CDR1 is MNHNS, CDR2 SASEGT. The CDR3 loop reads CASSGRDSIQETQYF. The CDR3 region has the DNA TGTGCCAGCAGTGGACGGGACAGTATCCAAGAGACCCAGTACTTC.

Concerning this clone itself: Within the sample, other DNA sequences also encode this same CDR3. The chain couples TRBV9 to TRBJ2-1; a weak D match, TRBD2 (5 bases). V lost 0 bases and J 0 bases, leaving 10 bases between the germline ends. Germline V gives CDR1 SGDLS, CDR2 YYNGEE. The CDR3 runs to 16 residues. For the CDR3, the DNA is TGTGCCAGCAGCGTAGTCGGGGTCAGCTCCTACAATGAGCAGTTCTTC. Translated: CASSVVGVSSYNEQFF.

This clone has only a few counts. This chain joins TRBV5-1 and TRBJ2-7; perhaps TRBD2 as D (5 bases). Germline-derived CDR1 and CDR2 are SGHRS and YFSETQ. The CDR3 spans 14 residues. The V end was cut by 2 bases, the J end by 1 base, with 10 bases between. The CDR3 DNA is TGCGCCAGCAGCTTAGGGAGCCTGTCCTACGAGCAGTACTTC. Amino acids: CASSLGSLSYEQYF.

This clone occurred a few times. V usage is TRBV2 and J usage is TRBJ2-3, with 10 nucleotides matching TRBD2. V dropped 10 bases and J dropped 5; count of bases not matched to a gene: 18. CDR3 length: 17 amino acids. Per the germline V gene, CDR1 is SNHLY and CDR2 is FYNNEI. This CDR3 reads CATLKREGLNSLDTQYF. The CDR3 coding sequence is TGTGCCACCTTAAAGCGGGAGGGCCTTAATTCTTTAGATACGCAGTATTTT. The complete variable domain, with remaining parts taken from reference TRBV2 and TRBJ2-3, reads EPEVTQTPSHQVTQMGQEVILRCVPISNHLYFYWYRQILGQKVEFLVSFYNNEISEKSEIFDDQFSVERPDGSNFTLKIRSTKLEDSAMYFCATLKREGLNSLDTQYFGPGTRLTVL.

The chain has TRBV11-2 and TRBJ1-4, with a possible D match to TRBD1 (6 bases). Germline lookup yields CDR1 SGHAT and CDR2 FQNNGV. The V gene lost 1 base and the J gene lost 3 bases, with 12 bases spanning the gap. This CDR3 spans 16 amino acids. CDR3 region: CASSLVFRGPNEKLFF. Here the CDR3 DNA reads TGTGCCAGCAGCTTAGTATTCAGGGGCCCTAATGAAAAACTGTTTTTT.

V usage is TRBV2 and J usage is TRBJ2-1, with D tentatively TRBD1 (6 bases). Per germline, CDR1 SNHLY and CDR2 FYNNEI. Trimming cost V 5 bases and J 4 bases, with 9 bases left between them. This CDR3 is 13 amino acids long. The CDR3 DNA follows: TGTGCCAGCAGTCTACAGGGTTACAATGAGCAGTTCTTC. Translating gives CASSLQGYNEQFF.

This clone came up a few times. The CDR3 DNA reads TGCGCCAGCAGCTCGGGGGACGGTTACGAGCAGTACTTC. As protein: CASSSGDGYEQYF. This chain joins TRBV5-1 and TRBJ2-7; perhaps TRBD2 as D (6 bases). The CDR3 totals 13 residues. V was trimmed by 3 bases and J by 4 bases, leaving 11 bases between them. Germline V gene lookup returns CDR1 SGHRS and CDR2 YFSETQ.

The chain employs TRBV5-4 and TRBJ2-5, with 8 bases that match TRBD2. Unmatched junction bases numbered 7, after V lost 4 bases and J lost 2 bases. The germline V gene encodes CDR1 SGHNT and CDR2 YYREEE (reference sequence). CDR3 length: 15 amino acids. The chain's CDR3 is CASSPPGGPQETQYF. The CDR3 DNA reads TGTGCCAGCAGCCCCCCGGGGGGGCCACAAGAGACCCAGTACTTC.

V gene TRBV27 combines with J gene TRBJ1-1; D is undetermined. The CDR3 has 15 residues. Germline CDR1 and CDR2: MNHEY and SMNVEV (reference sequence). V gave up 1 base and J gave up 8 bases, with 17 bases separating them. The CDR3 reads CASSLFAGRQSEAFF. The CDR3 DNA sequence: TGTGCCAGCAGTTTATTCGCGGGCCGCCAGTCGGAAGCTTTCTTT.

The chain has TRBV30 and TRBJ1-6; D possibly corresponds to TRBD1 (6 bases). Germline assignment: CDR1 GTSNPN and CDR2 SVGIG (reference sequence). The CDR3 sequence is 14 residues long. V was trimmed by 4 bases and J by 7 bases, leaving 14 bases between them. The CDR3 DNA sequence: TGTGCCTGGAAACAGGGTAAAGAGAATTCACCCCTCCACTTT. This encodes CAWKQGKENSPLHF.

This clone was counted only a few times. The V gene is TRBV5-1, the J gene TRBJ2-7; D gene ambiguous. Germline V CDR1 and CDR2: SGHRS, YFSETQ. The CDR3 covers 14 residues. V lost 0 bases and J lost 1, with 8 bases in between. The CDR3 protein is CASSLEAVSYEQYF. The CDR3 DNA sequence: TGCGCCAGCAGCTTGGAGGCGGTATCCTACGAGCAGTACTTC.

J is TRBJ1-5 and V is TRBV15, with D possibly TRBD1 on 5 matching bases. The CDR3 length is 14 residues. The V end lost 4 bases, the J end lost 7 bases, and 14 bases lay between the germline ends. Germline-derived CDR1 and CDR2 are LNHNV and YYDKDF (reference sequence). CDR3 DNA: TGTGCCACCAGCAACCGCCTAGGGGTGCAGCCCCAGCATTTT. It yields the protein CATSNRLGVQPQHF.

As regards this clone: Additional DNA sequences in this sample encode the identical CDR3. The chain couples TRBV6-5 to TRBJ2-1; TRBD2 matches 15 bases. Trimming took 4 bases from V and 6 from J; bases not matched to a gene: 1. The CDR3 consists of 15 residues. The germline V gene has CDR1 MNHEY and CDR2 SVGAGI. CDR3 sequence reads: CASSSGLAGGNEQFF. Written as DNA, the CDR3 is TGTGCCAGCAGTTCGGGACTAGCGGGGGGCAATGAGCAGTTCTTC.

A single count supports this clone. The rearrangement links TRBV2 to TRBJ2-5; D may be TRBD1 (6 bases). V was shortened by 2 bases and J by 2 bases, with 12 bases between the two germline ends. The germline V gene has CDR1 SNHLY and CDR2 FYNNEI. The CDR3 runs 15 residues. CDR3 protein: CASSEWVGAQETQYF. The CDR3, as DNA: TGTGCCAGCAGTGAATGGGTGGGGGCTCAAGAGACCCAGTACTTC.

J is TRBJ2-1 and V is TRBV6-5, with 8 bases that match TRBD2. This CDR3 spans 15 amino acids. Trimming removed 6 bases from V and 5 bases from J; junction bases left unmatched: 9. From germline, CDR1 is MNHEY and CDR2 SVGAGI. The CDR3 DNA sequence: TGTGCCAGCAGAGCGGTCCTAGCGGGCCACAATGAGCAGTTCTTC. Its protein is CASRAVLAGHNEQFF.

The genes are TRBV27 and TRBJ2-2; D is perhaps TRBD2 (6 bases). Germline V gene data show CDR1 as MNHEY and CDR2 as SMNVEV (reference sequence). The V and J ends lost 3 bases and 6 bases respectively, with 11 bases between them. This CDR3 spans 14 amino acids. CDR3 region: CASSLSPGAGELFF. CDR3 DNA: TGTGCCAGCAGTTTGTCACCGGGGGCCGGGGAGCTGTTTTTT.

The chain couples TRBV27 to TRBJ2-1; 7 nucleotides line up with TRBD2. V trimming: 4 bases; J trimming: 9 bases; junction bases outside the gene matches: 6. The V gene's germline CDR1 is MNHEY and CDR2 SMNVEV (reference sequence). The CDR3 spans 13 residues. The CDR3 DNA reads TGTGCCAGCAGTTCTGGACTAGTAGGTGAGCAGTTCTTC. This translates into CASSSGLVGEQFF.

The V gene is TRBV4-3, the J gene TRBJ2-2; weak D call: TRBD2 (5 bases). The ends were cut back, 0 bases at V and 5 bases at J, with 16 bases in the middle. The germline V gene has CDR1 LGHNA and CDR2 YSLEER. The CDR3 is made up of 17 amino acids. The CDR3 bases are TGCGCCAGCAGCCAAGATGTGCACCGGACGGGGACCGGGGAGCTGTTTTTT. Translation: CASSQDVHRTGTGELFF.

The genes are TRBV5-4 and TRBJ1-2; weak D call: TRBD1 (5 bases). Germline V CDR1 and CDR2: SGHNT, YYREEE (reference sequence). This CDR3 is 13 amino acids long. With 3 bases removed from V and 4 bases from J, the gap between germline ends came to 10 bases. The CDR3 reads CASSYGTGYGYTF. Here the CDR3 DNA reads TGTGCCAGCAGCTACGGGACTGGCTATGGCTACACCTTC.

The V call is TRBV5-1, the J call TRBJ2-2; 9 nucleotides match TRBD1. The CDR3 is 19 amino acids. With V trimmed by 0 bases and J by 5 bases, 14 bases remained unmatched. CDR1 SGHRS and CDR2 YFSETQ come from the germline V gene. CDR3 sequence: CASSLAVGQGFMGTGELFF. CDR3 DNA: TGCGCCAGCAGCTTGGCCGTGGGACAGGGATTCATGGGTACCGGGGAGCTGTTTTTT.

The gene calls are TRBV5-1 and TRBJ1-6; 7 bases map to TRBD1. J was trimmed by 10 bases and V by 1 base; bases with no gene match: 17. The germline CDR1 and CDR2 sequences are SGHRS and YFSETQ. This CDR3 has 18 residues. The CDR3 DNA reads TGCGCCAGCAGCTTGCCGACAGGGAAGGGGCCTAATGAGTCACCCCTCCACTTT. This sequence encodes CASSLPTGKGPNESPLHF.

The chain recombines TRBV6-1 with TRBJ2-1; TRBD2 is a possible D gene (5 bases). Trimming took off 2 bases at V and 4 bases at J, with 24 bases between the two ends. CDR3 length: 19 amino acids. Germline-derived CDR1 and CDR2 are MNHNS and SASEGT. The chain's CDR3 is CASSESRGLRKKLYNEQFF. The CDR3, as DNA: TGTGCCAGCAGTGAATCGCGCGGGCTGAGAAAGAAGTTATACAATGAGCAGTTCTTC.

For the CDR3, the DNA is TGTGCCTGGAGTGTAAAAGGTATACCCGAGGATGGCTACACCTTC. Protein sequence: CAWSVKGIPEDGYTF. This chain uses TRBV30 with TRBJ1-2; no clear D gene. The CDR3 totals 15 residues. The germline V and J ends were trimmed by 0 bases and 6 bases, with 17 bases remaining between them. CDR1 and CDR2 (germline): GTSNPN, SVGIG (reference sequence).

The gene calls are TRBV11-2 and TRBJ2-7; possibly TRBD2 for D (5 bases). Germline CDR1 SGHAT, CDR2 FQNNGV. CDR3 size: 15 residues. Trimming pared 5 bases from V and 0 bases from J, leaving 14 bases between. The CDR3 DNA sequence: TGTGCCAGCAGCCGTAATAGCGAAAGCTCCTACGAGCAGTACTTC. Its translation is CASSRNSESSYEQYF.

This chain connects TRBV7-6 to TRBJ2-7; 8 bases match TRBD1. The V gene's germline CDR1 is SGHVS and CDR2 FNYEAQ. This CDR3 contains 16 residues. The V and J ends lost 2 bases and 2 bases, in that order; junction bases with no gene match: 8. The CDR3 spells CASSLYAGQEPYEQYF. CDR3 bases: TGTGCCAGCAGCTTATATGCGGGACAGGAACCCTACGAGCAGTACTTC.

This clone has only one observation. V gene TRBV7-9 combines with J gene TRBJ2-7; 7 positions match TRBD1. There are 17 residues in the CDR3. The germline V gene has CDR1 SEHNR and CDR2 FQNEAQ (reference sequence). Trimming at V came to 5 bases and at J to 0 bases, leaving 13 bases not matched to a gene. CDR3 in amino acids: CASSPGTTGPSSYEQYF. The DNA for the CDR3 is TGTGCCAGCAGCCCCGGTACGACAGGGCCCAGCTCCTACGAGCAGTACTTC.